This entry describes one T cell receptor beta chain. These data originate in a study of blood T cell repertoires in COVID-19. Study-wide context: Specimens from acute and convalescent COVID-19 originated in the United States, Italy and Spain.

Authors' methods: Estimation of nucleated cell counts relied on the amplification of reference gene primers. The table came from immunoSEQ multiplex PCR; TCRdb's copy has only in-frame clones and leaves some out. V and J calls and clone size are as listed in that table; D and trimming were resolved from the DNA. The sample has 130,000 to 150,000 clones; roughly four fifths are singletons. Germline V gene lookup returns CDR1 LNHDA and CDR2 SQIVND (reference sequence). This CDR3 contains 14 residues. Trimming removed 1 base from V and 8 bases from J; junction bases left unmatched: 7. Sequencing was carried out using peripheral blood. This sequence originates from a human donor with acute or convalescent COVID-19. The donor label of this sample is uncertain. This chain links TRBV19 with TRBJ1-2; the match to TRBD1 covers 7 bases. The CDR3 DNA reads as TGTGCCAGTAGTATAGTGGCGACAGGGAGAGGCTACACCTTC. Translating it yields CASSIVATGRGYTF.